These 5 T cell receptor beta chains share one sample of origin, sequenced in a study of OX40 agonist ivuxolimab in advanced cancers. Measured with immunoSEQ multiplex PCR; TCRdb has only the in-frame clones, and not every one. The table lists about 130,000 clones, 90% of them singletons. The sample in question was CD4+ or CD8+ T cells sorted from blood, obtained in a trial of the OX40 agonist ivuxolimab. The receptors come from an adult with an advanced solid tumor such as melanoma, head and neck, liver or kidney cancer.

This clone has only one observation. The V and J genes are TRBV4-2 and TRBJ1-2; 7 bases are a match to TRBD1. Germline CDR1 LGHNA, CDR2 YNFKEQ. This CDR3 spans 15 amino acids. V was pared by 1 base and J by 4 bases, with 6 bases of the junction left unmatched. The CDR3 here is CASSQGLGQLYGYTF. The CDR3 DNA sequence: TGTGCCAGCAGCCAAGGCTTGGGACAGCTCTATGGCTACACCTTC.

This clone was seen more than once but under ten times. The chain uses TRBV28 and TRBJ2-5, with 8 bases that match TRBD2. With V trimmed by 5 bases and J by 9 bases, 8 bases remained unmatched. From germline, CDR1 is MDHEN and CDR2 SYDVKM. CDR3 size: 13 residues. CDR3 nucleotide sequence: TGTGCCAGCAGTCCCGGGACTAGTTGGGCCCAGTACTTC. Protein: CASSPGTSWAQYF.

This chain joins TRBV28 and TRBJ1-2; D is ambiguous. This CDR3 contains 15 residues. Per germline, CDR1 MDHEN and CDR2 SYDVKM. The V end was cut by 2 bases, the J end by 1 base, with 11 bases between. The CDR3 sequence is CASSLPPNLNYGYTF. DNA of the CDR3: TGTGCCAGCAGTTTACCGCCGAATCTTAACTATGGCTACACCTTC.

In its sample, this clone was seen once. The rearrangement links TRBV2 to TRBJ1-2; D unclear. The V end lost 8 bases, the J end lost 4 bases, and 11 bases lay between the germline ends. The length of the CDR3 is 12 residues. Germline CDR1 and CDR2: SNHLY and FYNNEI. As DNA, the CDR3 is TGTGCCAGCCGCTGGGAGGTCTATGGCTACACCTTC. This gives the protein CASRWEVYGYTF.

V is TRBV9 and J is TRBJ1-2; possibly TRBD1 for D (5 bases). CDR3 length: 15 residues. Trimming removed 3 bases at V and 3 bases at J, with 15 bases between. CDR1 and CDR2 from the germline V gene are SGDLS and YYNGEE. The CDR3 region has the DNA TGTGCCAGCAGCGAGGAACCGGGCAGGGACTATGGCTACACCTTC. Its protein product is CASSEEPGRDYGYTF.